Listed here is a single TCR beta chain. This clonotype has only a few counts. Its specific antigen is unknown. Nothing much larger sits one base from this clone, and base qualities are not available. Ficoll-Paque density gradient centrifugation was used to isolate PBMCs. The data originate from a study of T-cell memory formation after mild COVID-19 (dated by TCRdb to the early 2020s). Looking at the study overall: TCR sequence clusters from the two donors were found to be largely donor specific. In a couple of donors, T-cell clones that expanded and contracted after mild COVID-19 were followed by sequencing TCRalpha and TCRbeta repertoires longitudinally. Two young, previously healthy adult volunteers, one female and one male, were included in the cohort. Study-wide conclusions, independent of this receptor: Some responding clones were detected in pre-infection memory, which suggested that pre-existing cross-reactive memory T cells had joined the SARS-CoV-2 response. Contracting CD4+ clones turned up mainly in the CM and EM memory subsets, whereas EMRA was where CD8+ clones were enriched. Whether the second-wave clones peaking on day 37 were SARS-CoV-2 specific was not confirmed. Only two mild cases were covered in the study, and larger cohorts including severe cases with pre-infection samples were considered necessary. Balanced CD4/CD8 phenotypes were observed for clones contracting from day 15 to 85, whereas a bias towards CD4+ was observed for a second wave of clones expanding from day 15 to 37.

Sequencing instrument: Illumina NovaSeq 6000. cDNA libraries for TCRalpha and TCRbeta were prepared by 5'RACE using constant-segment primers, with sample barcodes and unique molecular identifiers added. RNA was extracted from every sample with Trizol reagent. The libraries were amplified in two PCR steps, and the second step added a second sample barcode and Illumina TruSeq adapters. Sequencing of libraries was performed on an Illumina NovaSeq with 2 x 150 bp paired-end reads. The study's processing was this. With migec v1.2.7, reads were demultiplexed and then collapsed into UMI-guided consensus sequences. With mixcr v2.1.11, UMI consensuses were aligned to TRA and TRB V and J templates and assembled into clonotypes. A clonotype was counted as expanded or contracted only when both edgeR and NoisET called the clonotype significant, with the noise models trained on biological replicates. For edgeR calls, the cutoffs were a false discovery rate-adjusted p below 0.01 and a log2 fold-change threshold of 1. As an exploratory analysis of dynamics, PCA with hierarchical clustering was applied to max-normalized trajectories of the 1000 most abundant clonotypes. Separately sequenced CD4+ and CD8+ repertoires were used to assign the CD4 or CD8 phenotype of responding clones. The public sequencing data were trimmed at Q25 with fastp and processed into clonotypes with MiXCR by TCRdb, which kept only in-frame beta chains. Here each entry gathers all rows of one CDR3 protein and keeps the most common genes and DNA. The V and J calls, along with clone size, are taken from TCRdb and not from the paper's own processing. For this sample the table gives 350,000 to 450,000 distinct CDR3 sequences, of which 13% to 15% were detected only once. Around a fifth of the sample goes to the ten largest clones.

Sequenced: PBMCs or a T cell subset sorted from them (not recorded which). The sequence was obtained from a man aged 18-30 years who had mild COVID-19 (a few samples of this study predate the infection). The sample titles of this study are shuffled in the database, so cell type and time point are left out; the donor was told from shared clones.

Here is the DNA: TGTGCCAGCAGCTCAGCTACAGGGGTTCTAGAAAAACTGTTTTTT. This gives the protein CASSSATGVLEKLFF. Rearrangement joined TRBV7-2 to TRBJ1-4, with TRBD1 identical over 7 junction bases. CDR1 SGHTA and CDR2 FQGNSA are derived from the germline V gene. Including the terminal cysteine and phenylalanine, the CDR3 comprises 15 residues. Only the CDR3 part of the read is kept: 45 bases, read in frame from the first base. Trimming removed 4 bases from V and 8 bases from J; the gene matches leave 10 bases unexplained.